A selection of T cell receptor beta chains follows, all from one sample in a study of blood T cell repertoires in COVID-19. Method: immunoSEQ multiplex PCR; TCRdb's copy keeps in-frame clones and lacks some. The sample contains 150,000 or so clones, about 80% of which appear only once. The sequencing input was peripheral blood. These receptors were taken from a woman of 80 years or more with acute or convalescent COVID-19. Each CDR3 is given with its conserved first and last residue. D genes are given only for firm matches. Clone size is not always given. Where it is, it says once, few, many or a class for expanded clones.

j_call: TRBJ1-6; v_call: TRBV9; clone_size: .; d_call: .; cdr3_nt: TGTGCCAGCAGCCCCTCGCCCAGCGCACCCCTCCACTTT; cdr3_aa: CASSPSPSAPLHF
j_call: TRBJ1-5; v_call: TRBV18; clone_size: .; d_call: TRBD1; cdr3_nt: TGTGCCAGCTCACCAGATCGACAGGGAAATCAGCCCCAGCATTTT; cdr3_aa: CASSPDRQGNQPQHF
j_call: TRBJ2-7; v_call: TRBV4-3; clone_size: .; d_call: .; cdr3_nt: TGCGCCAGCAGCCAAAGCTACGCCACTTCCTACGAGCAGTACTTC; cdr3_aa: CASSQSYATSYEQYF
j_call: TRBJ2-3; v_call: TRBV27; clone_size: .; d_call: TRBD1; cdr3_nt: TGTGCCAGCAGTTTACTGGGCAGGGGGCTGTATACGCAGTATTTT; cdr3_aa: CASSLLGRGLYTQYF
j_call: TRBJ2-2; v_call: TRBV3-1/TRBV3-2; clone_size: .; d_call: .; cdr3_nt: TGTGCCAGCAGCCGGAGTTTCGCGAACACCGGGGAGCTGTTTTTT; cdr3_aa: CASSRSFANTGELFF
j_call: TRBJ1-2; v_call: TRBV19; clone_size: .; d_call: TRBD1; cdr3_nt: TGTGCCAGTAGTATAGCACAGGGGAAACTTGGCTACACCTTC; cdr3_aa: CASSIAQGKLGYTF
j_call: TRBJ2-1; v_call: TRBV20-1; clone_size: .; d_call: .; cdr3_nt: TGCAGTTCCGGACAGTACAATGAGCAGTTCTTC; cdr3_aa: CSSGQYNEQFF
j_call: TRBJ2-5; v_call: TRBV3-1/TRBV3-2; clone_size: few; d_call: .; cdr3_nt: TGTGCCAGCAGCCAAGATTTAATGTACAGTGGTGTCCGAGAAGAGACCCAGTACTTC; cdr3_aa: CASSQDLMYSGVREETQYF
j_call: TRBJ1-4; v_call: TRBV2; clone_size: .; d_call: TRBD1; cdr3_nt: TGTGCCAGCAGTTACCGGACAGGGTCTGGTGAAAAACTGTTTTTT; cdr3_aa: CASSYRTGSGEKLFF
j_call: TRBJ1-1; v_call: TRBV19; clone_size: few; d_call: .; cdr3_nt: TGTGCCAGTAGTACCCCCTTTTTAGGGGCAGGCACTGAAGCTTTCTTT; cdr3_aa: CASSTPFLGAGTEAFF
j_call: TRBJ2-3; v_call: TRBV7-9; clone_size: .; d_call: TRBD2; cdr3_nt: TGTGCCAGCAGCCCGCCCGGGGGACTATCCACAGATACGCAGTATTTT; cdr3_aa: CASSPPGGLSTDTQYF
j_call: TRBJ1-1; v_call: TRBV30; clone_size: .; d_call: .; cdr3_nt: TGTGCCTGGAGTACCCGGGACACGATGATGAACACTGAAGCTTTCTTT; cdr3_aa: CAWSTRDTMMNTEAFF